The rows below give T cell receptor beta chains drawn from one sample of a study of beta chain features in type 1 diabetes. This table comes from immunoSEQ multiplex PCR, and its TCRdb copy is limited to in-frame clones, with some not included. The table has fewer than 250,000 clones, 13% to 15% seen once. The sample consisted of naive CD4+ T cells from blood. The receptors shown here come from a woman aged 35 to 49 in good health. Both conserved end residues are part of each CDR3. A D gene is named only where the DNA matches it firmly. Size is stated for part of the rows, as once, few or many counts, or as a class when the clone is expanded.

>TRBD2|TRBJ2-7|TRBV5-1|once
CASSLTAGGLGEQYF
TGCGCCAGCAGCTTGACGGCGGGGGGCTTGGGCGAGCAGTACTTC
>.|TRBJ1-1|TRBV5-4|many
CASSIDRNTEAFF
TGTGCCAGCAGCATTGACAGGAACACTGAAGCTTTCTTT
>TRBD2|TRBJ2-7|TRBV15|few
CATQSSGGGPYEQYF
TGTGCCACCCAAAGCTCTGGCGGGGGACCCTACGAGCAGTACTTC
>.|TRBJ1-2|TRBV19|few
CASSRTARYGYTF
TGTGCCAGTAGTAGGACAGCTCGCTATGGCTACACCTTC
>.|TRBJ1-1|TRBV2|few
CATIRTSGDTEAFF
TGTGCCACCATAAGGACTAGTGGGGACACTGAAGCTTTCTTT
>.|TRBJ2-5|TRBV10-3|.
CAISDRERETQYF
TGTGCCATCAGTGACCGCGAACGAGAGACCCAGTACTTC
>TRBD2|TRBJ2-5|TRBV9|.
CASTAPKAGQETQYF
TGTGCCAGCACCGCGCCGAAAGCGGGGCAAGAGACCCAGTACTTC
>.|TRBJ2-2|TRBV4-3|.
CASSQAGRNTGELFF
TGCGCCAGCAGCCAAGCGGGTCGGAACACCGGGGAGCTGTTTTTT
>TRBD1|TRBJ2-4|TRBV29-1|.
CSAAEGGAKNIQYF
TGCAGCGCCGCAGAAGGGGGCGCCAAAAACATTCAGTACTTC
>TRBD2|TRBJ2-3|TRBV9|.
CASSVDPVAGTRTDTQYF
TGTGCCAGCAGCGTAGACCCCGTAGCGGGGACCCGCACAGATACGCAGTATTTT
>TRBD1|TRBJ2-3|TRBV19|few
CASSLSGQGTTDTQYF
TGTGCCAGTAGCCTCTCAGGACAGGGAACAACAGATACGCAGTATTTT
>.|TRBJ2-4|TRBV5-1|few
CASSLLNIQYF
TGCGCCAGCAGCTTGCTAAACATTCAGTACTTC
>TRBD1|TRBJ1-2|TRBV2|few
CASRGPGGIRGGYTF
TGTGCCAGCAGGGGACCAGGGGGCATTAGGGGTGGCTACACCTTC
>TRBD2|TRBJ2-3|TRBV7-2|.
CASSLGSLAANTQYF
TGTGCCAGCAGCTTAGGTTCTCTAGCGGCAAATACGCAGTATTTT
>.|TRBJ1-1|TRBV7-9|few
CASSWGQNTEAFF
TGTGCCAGCAGCTGGGGGCAGAACACTGAAGCTTTCTTT
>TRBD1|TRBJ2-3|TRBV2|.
CASRPDRGGTDTQYF
TGTGCCAGCAGACCGGACAGGGGAGGCACAGATACGCAGTATTTT
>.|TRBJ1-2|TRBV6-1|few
CASSVGREDGTNYGYTF
TGTGCCAGCAGTGTAGGGAGGGAAGATGGAACTAACTATGGCTACACCTTC
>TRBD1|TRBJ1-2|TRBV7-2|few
CASSLEATGANYGYTF
TGTGCCAGCAGCTTAGAGGCGACAGGGGCTAACTATGGCTACACCTTC
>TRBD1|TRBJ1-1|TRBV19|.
CASIYSGQMNTEAFF
TGTGCCAGTATCTACTCGGGACAGATGAACACTGAAGCTTTCTTT
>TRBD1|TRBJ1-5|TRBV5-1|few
CASSLQGGGPQHF
TGCGCCAGCAGCTTGCAGGGGGGAGGGCCCCAGCATTTT
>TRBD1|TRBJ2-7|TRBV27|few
CASSLSETGYEQYF
TGTGCCAGCAGTTTATCCGAGACAGGGTACGAGCAGTACTTC
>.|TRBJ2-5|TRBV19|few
CASSIGGAVAEETQYF
TGTGCCAGTAGTATAGGCGGGGCCGTGGCCGAAGAGACCCAGTACTTC
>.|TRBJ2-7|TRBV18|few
CASSTSGLPYEQYF
TGTGCCAGCTCAACGAGCGGGTTACCCTACGAGCAGTACTTC
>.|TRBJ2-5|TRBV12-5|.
CASEQGSEETQYF
TGTGCTTCTGAACAGGGCTCAGAAGAGACCCAGTACTTC
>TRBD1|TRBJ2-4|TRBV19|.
CASSTDRERYF
TGTGCCAGTAGTACTGACAGGGAGAGGTACTTC
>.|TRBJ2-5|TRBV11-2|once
CASSRFEGAQYF
TGTGCCAGCAGCCGGTTTGAAGGAGCCCAGTACTTC
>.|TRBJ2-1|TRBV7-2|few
CASSPRLDSHEQFF
TGTGCCAGCAGCCCCCGACTAGATTCCCATGAGCAGTTCTTC
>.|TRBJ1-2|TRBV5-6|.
CASSSPGTPGYTF
TGTGCCAGCAGCTCTCCCGGGACTCCTGGCTACACCTTC
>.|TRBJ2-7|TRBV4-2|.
CASSMDSSYEQYF
TGTGCCAGCAGCATGGACAGTTCCTACGAGCAGTACTTC
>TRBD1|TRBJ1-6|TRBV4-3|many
CASSQGDRDSPLHF
TGCGCCAGCAGCCAAGGTGACAGGGACTCACCCCTCCACTTT
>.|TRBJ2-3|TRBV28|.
CASSFSTRSDTQYF
TGTGCCAGCAGTTTTAGCACACGTTCAGATACGCAGTATTTT
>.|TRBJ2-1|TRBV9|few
CASSPGGDSYEQFF
TGTGCCAGCAGTCCCGGGGGGGACAGCTATGAGCAGTTCTTC
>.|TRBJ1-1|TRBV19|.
CASSIGSLSMNTEAFF
TGTGCCAGTAGTATAGGAAGCCTTTCCATGAACACTGAAGCTTTCTTT
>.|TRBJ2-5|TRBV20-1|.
CSARRQETQYF
TGCAGTGCTAGACGTCAAGAGACCCAGTACTTC
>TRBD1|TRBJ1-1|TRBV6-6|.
CASSSKAGTGDTEAFF
TGTGCCAGCAGTTCCAAAGCCGGGACAGGGGACACTGAAGCTTTCTTT
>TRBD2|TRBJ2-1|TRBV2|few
CASSLLAGGDSATGQFF
TGTGCCAGCAGTCTACTAGCGGGGGGCGACTCCGCAACTGGGCAGTTCTTC
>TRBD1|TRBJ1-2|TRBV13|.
CASSLFGVGAGGHYGYTF
TGTGCCAGCAGCTTATTCGGAGTTGGGGCAGGGGGACACTATGGCTACACCTTC
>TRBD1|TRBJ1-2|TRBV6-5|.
CASRHRQGRASGYTF
TGTGCCAGCAGACACCGACAGGGTAGGGCTAGTGGCTACACCTTC
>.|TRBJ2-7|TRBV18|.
CASSPSSYEQYF
TGTGCCAGCTCACCTTCATCCTACGAGCAGTACTTC
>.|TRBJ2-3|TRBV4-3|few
CASSHLAPPDTQYF
TGCGCCAGCAGCCACCTAGCGCCGCCAGATACGCAGTATTTT
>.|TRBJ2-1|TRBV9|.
CASSVGGGGYNEQFF
TGTGCCAGCAGCGTCGGAGGGGGGGGTTACAATGAGCAGTTCTTC